Listed here is a single TCR beta chain. This sample was included in a study of blood T cell repertoires in COVID-19. Turning to the study itself: Italy, Spain and the United States were the sources of the convalescent and acute COVID-19 samples.

The ends lost 4 bases at V and 2 bases at J; junction bases unmatched: 5. CDR3 length: 15 amino acids. Per germline, CDR1 SNHLY and CDR2 FYNNEI. The protocol was immunoSEQ multiplex PCR, while the TCRdb copy is restricted to in-frame clones and leaves out a portion. The table lists under 250,000 clones, approximately 85% of them singletons, with approximately 6% in the top ten. The clonotype was recovered from a woman of 80 years or more with COVID-19, enrolled during active disease. The sample comprised peripheral blood. The chain carries TRBV2 and TRBJ1-5; 7 bases fit TRBD1. The CDR3 loop reads CASSAGGQGNQPQHF. Written as DNA, the CDR3 is TGTGCCAGCAGTGCAGGGGGGCAGGGCAATCAGCCCCAGCATTTT.